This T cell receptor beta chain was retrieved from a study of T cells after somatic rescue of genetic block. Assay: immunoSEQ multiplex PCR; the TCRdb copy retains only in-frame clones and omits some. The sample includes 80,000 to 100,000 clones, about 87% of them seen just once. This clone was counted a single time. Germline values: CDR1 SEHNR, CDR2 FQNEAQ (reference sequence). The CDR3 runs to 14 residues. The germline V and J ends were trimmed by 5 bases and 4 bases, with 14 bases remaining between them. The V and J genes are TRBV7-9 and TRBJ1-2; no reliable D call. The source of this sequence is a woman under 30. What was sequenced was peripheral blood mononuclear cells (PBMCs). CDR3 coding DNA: TGTGCCAGCAGCCGCCGACCCGGAACCTATGGCTACACCTTC. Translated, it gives CASSRRPGTYGYTF.